This paragraph reports one TCR beta chain. What it binds is not known. A deep-level run was used for the assay. Measured with immunoSEQ multiplex PCR; TCRdb has only the in-frame clones, and not every one. There are about 600,000 clones in the sample; roughly 98% occur only once, and 0.3% lies in the top ten. Naive CD8 cells lacked CD45RO, underwent positive selection for CCR7 and left out terminally differentiated effector memory CD45RA+ cells. This specimen belongs to a study of shared clonotypes between healthy human individuals. Study findings and constraints: The study found roughly 5% of naive CD4 clonotypes shared across a handful of donors.

Germline trimming cut 5 bases from V and 1 base from J; bases unmatched to any gene: 4. CDR1 and CDR2 (germline): SGHTA, FQGTGA. This CDR3 has 15 residues. Sequencing was done on a sample of naive CD8+ T cells sorted from blood. The sequence was obtained from a man aged 25-45 years in good health. The chain uses TRBV7-3 and TRBJ2-3, with 9 positions matching TRBD2. CDR3 DNA: TGTGCCAGCAGCCCGGGACTAGCCCGCACAGATACGCAGTATTTT. It yields the protein CASSPGLARTDTQYF.